The 5 T cell receptor beta chains below all came from one sample that was sequenced in a study of control samples from healthy donors and cancer patients. Sequenced by immunoSEQ multiplex PCR; TCRdb stores in-frame clones only, minus some. The sample includes about 96,000 clones, approximately 95% of them seen just once. The sequenced sample was blood. These receptors were taken from a man aged 18 to 30 in good health.

This chain joins TRBV9 and TRBJ2-2; 11 positions agree with TRBD2. The CDR3 is made up of 18 amino acids. Looked up from germline, CDR1 is SGDLS and CDR2 is YYNGEE. V shed 4 bases and J 4 bases; nucleotides not matched to a gene: 12. The CDR3 loop is CASSLGVAGGPGTGELFF. The CDR3 bases are TGTGCCAGCAGCCTCGGGGTAGCGGGAGGGCCGGGCACCGGGGAGCTGTTTTTT.

The chain carries TRBV6-2 or TRBV6-3 and TRBJ2-7; D not resolved. CDR3 length: 11 residues. With 3 bases removed from V and 3 bases from J, the gap between germline ends came to 3 bases. CDR1 is MNHEY, CDR2 SVGEGT, per germline. The chain's CDR3 is CASSYFYEQYF. The CDR3 nucleotides read TGTGCCAGCAGTTATTTCTACGAGCAGTACTTC.

Notes on this clone: A junction boundary mismatches the germline segment, possibly from a read error. The chain is built from TRBV2 and TRBJ2-2, with D possibly being TRBD1 or TRBD2 (6 bases each). CDR1 is SNHLY and CDR2 is FYNNEI in the germline V gene. The CDR3 totals 15 residues. This CDR3 is CASRDSRGDVGELFF. The CDR3 DNA reads TGTGCCAGCCGTGATAGTAGGGGGGATGTCGGGGAGCTGTTTTTT.

The CDR3 region has the DNA TGTGCCAGCAGCCTTGGGACAGCAACTAATGAAAAACTGTTTTTT. Translating gives CASSLGTATNEKLFF. The chain has TRBV5-4 and TRBJ1-4; 7 bases align to TRBD1. CDR1 is SGHNT and CDR2 is YYREEE in the germline V gene (reference sequence). V shed 4 bases, J shed 0 bases, and the junction held 3 bases outside the gene matches. This CDR3 contains 15 residues. The full variable domain, in which reference TRBV5-4 and TRBJ1-4 provide the parts outside the CDR3, is ETGVTQSPTHLIKTRGQQVTLRCSSQSGHNTVSWYQQALGQGPQFIFQYYREEENGRGNFPPRFSGLQFPNYSSELNVNALELDDSALYLCASSLGTATNEKLFFGSGTQLSVL.

The CDR3 here is CASSSIAGGSGSPLHF. The CDR3 DNA follows: TGCGCCAGCAGCTCCATAGCGGGGGGATCTGGGTCACCCCTCCACTTT. The chain recombines TRBV5-1 with TRBJ1-6; weak D call: TRBD1 (5 bases). Germline-derived CDR1 and CDR2 are SGHRS and YFSETQ. Trimming took 3 bases from V and 10 from J, leaving 20 bases between them. The CDR3 totals 16 residues.